The clone carrying this T cell receptor (beta chain) was counted only a few times. The antigen remains unidentified. Primers included in the PCR were 60 Vbeta and 13 Jbeta primers. TCRdb's table, derived via immunoSEQ multiplex PCR, lists solely in-frame clones and lacks some. The sample has 220,000 or so clones; 75% are singletons. This record comes from a study of cytomegalovirus exposure and HLA in healthy donors. The study's findings and limits: Prior analysis indicated that the majority of TCR beta V segments exhibited productivity approximately 90% or approximately 30% of the time. A later analysis revealed that TCR association rates differed between HLA loci, peaking at DRB1 and bottoming out at HLA-C.

Those who donated were healthy bone marrow donors. V dropped 3 bases and J dropped 1; count of bases not matched to a gene: 6. CDR1 is MGHRA and CDR2 is YSYEKL in the germline V gene. CDR3 size: 16 residues. The sequence was collected from a woman in her thirties in good health and CMV-seronegative. This chain connects TRBV4-1 to TRBJ2-7; 10 bases agree with TRBD2. The material sequenced was PBMCs. CDR3 loop: CASSQNGLAVSYEQYF. CDR3 in DNA: TGCGCCAGCAGCCAGAACGGACTAGCGGTTTCCTACGAGCAGTACTTC.